This paragraph covers one TCR beta chain sequence. Its recognized antigen is unknown. Base qualities are missing; no much larger clone stands one base away. Relative to germline, V is missing 3 bases and J is missing 2 bases, with 3 bases of the junction outside any gene match. From a lookup of the germline V gene (reference sequence), CDR1 and CDR2 are SEHNR and FQNEAQ. From cysteine to phenylalanine, the CDR3 is 15 amino acids long. CDR3 DNA is the only sequence kept; it has 45 bases, read in frame from the first base. Using the deep immunoSEQ assay, multiplex PCR amplified TCR CDR3 regions from genomic DNA. Extracted genomic DNA from each cell subset was spread evenly across all wells of several immunoSEQ 96-well plates, with each plate serving as a replicate. For sorted subsets, about 200 ng genomic DNA, equal to 30,000 or so T cell genomes, was loaded into each replicate PCR. Purified libraries were quantified with a Qubit 3.0 fluorometer, sized on a Bioanalyzer 2100, and re-quantified with the KAPA Library Quantification kit. Every immunoSEQ 96-well plate was sequenced on a separate single-read 150-cycle Illumina NextSeq 550 flow cell. Regarding the original processing steps: Because the immunoSEQ output held only junctional sequences and lacked quality scores, the filtering could not match the filtering applied to full-length reads. To assign V/J genes and CDR3, sequences were annotated against IMGT germline references using PyIR, a Python wrapper for IgBLAST v1.9. Reads with weak V/J assignments (E-value above 1e-6), missing CDR3, stop codons, out-of-frame junctions, or ambiguous translated residues were removed. V3J clonotypes were defined as sequences sharing the same inferred V gene, J gene, and CDR3 amino acid sequence. Percentage overlap between repertoires was calculated by dividing the number of shared unique clonotypes by the size of the smaller repertoire. Richness of each repertoire was evaluated using RTK rarefaction, the Chao1 estimator, and Recon v2.1 estimates of unobserved clonotypes. For all TCRbeta clonotypes obtained by the gDNA method from a few donors, generation probabilities were computed with OLGA. Drawn from immuneACCESS, this table holds only the in-frame rearrangements with V and J called that TCRdb kept. Clones are partly lost; checked studies trace under half to an unresolved V gene and leave the rest unexplained. V and J calls and clone size are given by that table; D and trimming were obtained from the DNA. Present in this sample are around 1.9 million clones, over 85% of which were seen just once. Jointly, the top ten make up approximately 1.7% of the sample.

CD8 naive samples were CD45RO-negative cells positively selected for CCR7, giving a CD45RA+CCR7+ population that excluded TemRA cells. The donors were healthy, HIV-negative adults with no recently reported acute infections or vaccinations. All donors were Caucasian adults living in Nashville, Tennessee, USA. After blood collection by leukapheresis, PBMCs were isolated using Ficoll-Histopaque density gradient centrifugation and then cryopreserved in the vapor phase of liquid nitrogen. Analytical flow cytometry was used to check the purity and quantity of each magnetically sorted T cell population. From each sorted fraction, genomic DNA was isolated and quantified by UV absorbance on a Nanodrop 2000c. The data originate from a study of shared clonotypes between healthy human individuals (dated by TCRdb to the early 2020s). For context, the study as a whole: The cohort comprised two women and a few men aged 18 to 49 years. Different laboratories and diverse techniques were used to prepare libraries and sequence TCR repertoires, to increase sequencing depth and limit assay-specific biases. For each donor, three plates each were used for CD4 naive and CD4 memory, two plates were used for CD8 naive, and one plate was used for CD8 memory. To estimate repertoire size and how much clonotypes are shared between individuals, the study performed deep sequencing of blood TCR repertoires from a few healthy adults. Between about 0.94 and 10 billion PBMCs per donor were obtained by leukapheresis.

Broad study findings and their caveats: Higher generation probabilities were observed for clonotypes shared by all four sorted-subset donors than for non-shared clonotypes. Sampling was restricted to blood, and TCR repertoires in tissues likely differ from the TCR repertoires found in blood. Estimated clonotype richness was generally larger for naive than for memory subsets. Rarefaction of sorted-subset datasets indicated incomplete sequencing despite the large sequencing depth. The genetic and exposure-history diversity represented was limited by the small number of donors. Sharing across several donors was observed for around 5% of naive CD4, 3.5% of naive CD8, 2% to 2.5% of memory CD4, and around 0.44% of memory CD8 clonotypes. Pairwise subsampling indicated that sequencing depth was expected to affect the degree of clonotype sharing among donors.

This receptor was obtained from a man in his late teens or twenties in good health. Some clones in this sample may be carry-over from other donors' samples. The rearrangement combines TRBV7-9 with TRBJ2-5; 10 bases in the junction line up with TRBD2. The sequenced sample was naive CD8+ T cells from PBMCs. The sample's cell subset or site label, decoded: CD45RA+CCR7+. The CDR3 protein is CASSFLAGAQETQYF. The sequence in DNA is TGTGCCAGCAGCTTTCTAGCGGGGGCTCAAGAGACCCAGTACTTC.